Below, 14 T cell receptor beta chains from the same sample are listed, as sequenced in a study of cytomegalovirus exposure and HLA in healthy donors (TCRdb year 2017). Library preparation used the immunoSEQ multiplex PCR assay. The multiplex PCR relied on a mix of 60 forward primers for TCR Vbeta segments and 13 reverse primers for TCR Jbeta segments. Sourced from immuneACCESS, this table was stored by TCRdb with only in-frame sequences that have V and J called. A share of the clones is absent; for the studies checked, an unresolved V gene accounts for under half, and the remainder has no known explanation. This sample holds about 240,000 clones; roughly 82% were observed only once. 4.5% to 6% of the sample belongs to the ten largest clones. Material: PBMCs. All receptors come from a woman in her thirties or forties in good health and CMV-seropositive.

This chain connects TRBV27 to TRBJ1-1; D remains unclear. This CDR3 contains 15 residues. V shed 0 bases and J shed 0 bases, with 8 bases lying between them. The germline gives CDR1 MNHEY, CDR2 SMNVEV (reference sequence). The CDR3, as DNA: TGTGCCAGCAGTTTATCCCCACGGGTGAACACTGAAGCTTTCTTT. This codes for CASSLSPRVNTEAFF.

In this sample, this clone turned up once. This sample also contains other DNA sequences that code for the same CDR3. The rearrangement joins TRBV18 to TRBJ2-7; no definite D call. Germline V gene data show CDR1 as KGHSH and CDR2 as LQKENI. Trimming left V 2 bases short and J 4 bases short, with 9 bases between. This CDR3 spans 13 amino acids. The CDR3 spells CASSPGQVYEQYF. The CDR3, as DNA: TGTGCCAGCTCACCAGGGCAGGTTTACGAGCAGTACTTC.

The count of this clone is one. J is TRBJ2-3 and V is TRBV11-2; D remains ambiguous. Germline lookup yields CDR1 SGHAT and CDR2 FQNNGV. CDR3 length equals 12 residues. V lost 3 bases, J lost 2 bases, and 3 bases lay in between. Here the CDR3 reads CASSFNTDTQYF. The CDR3, as DNA: TGTGCCAGCAGCTTCAACACAGATACGCAGTATTTT.

The chain has TRBV7-3 and TRBJ1-5, with D possibly being TRBD1 (6 bases). The germline V and J ends were trimmed by 1 base and 13 bases, with 32 bases remaining between them. The CDR3 totals 19 residues. Per the germline V gene, CDR1 is SGHTA and CDR2 is FQGTGA. CDR3 sequence reads: CASSLRYGGGEGNGRGQHF. CDR3 DNA: TGTGCCAGCAGCTTAAGGTACGGGGGGGGCGAAGGTAATGGGAGGGGTCAGCATTTT.

This clone was counted only a few times. This sequence joins TRBV19 and TRBJ2-7; the D gene is possibly TRBD2 (6 bases). The CDR3 is 12 amino acids. V shed 5 bases and J shed 4 bases, with 9 bases lying between them. Germline values: CDR1 LNHDA, CDR2 SQIVND (reference sequence). CDR3 coding DNA: TGTGCCAGTAGTCCTCGGGGGTACGAGCAGTACTTC. Translating gives CASSPRGYEQYF.

This clone was picked up one time. The rearrangement links TRBV27 to TRBJ2-3, with 7 nucleotides matching TRBD1. This CDR3 spans 16 amino acids. CDR1 is MNHEY, CDR2 SMNVEV, per germline (reference sequence). The V and J ends lost 6 bases and 3 bases, in that order; junction bases with no gene match: 12. This CDR3 reads CASRLLEGAGTDTQYF. CDR3 DNA sequence: TGTGCCAGCAGACTCCTCGAGGGGGCGGGTACAGATACGCAGTATTTT.

This clone was counted a few times. The genes are TRBV4-3 and TRBJ2-1; a weak D match, TRBD2 (5 bases). The germline V and J ends were trimmed by 1 base and 4 bases, with 14 bases remaining between them. The CDR3 consists of 16 residues. Per germline, CDR1 LGHNA and CDR2 YSLEER. CDR3 in DNA: TGCGCCAGCAGCCAAGTATCGGGGAGTCGGTACAATGAGCAGTTCTTC. Translating gives CASSQVSGSRYNEQFF.

This clone was recorded only once. The chain joins TRBV30 to TRBJ2-3; D gene uncertain. This CDR3 contains 12 residues. Trimming stripped 2 bases from V and 1 base from J, with 4 bases between. Germline V CDR1 and CDR2: GTSNPN, SVGIG (reference sequence). CDR3 loop: CAWSHGTDTQYF. The CDR3 nucleotides are TGTGCCTGGAGTCATGGCACAGATACGCAGTATTTT.

This rearrangement joins TRBV18 to TRBJ1-5; no firm D call. Germline-derived CDR1 and CDR2 are KGHSH and LQKENI. V was pared by 3 bases and J by 1 base, with 4 bases between. CDR3 length: 13 residues. CDR3 nucleotides: TGTGCCAGCTCACCGAGGAGCAATCAGCCCCAGCATTTT. It specifies CASSPRSNQPQHF.

This chain links TRBV12-5 with TRBJ1-2; D possibly corresponds to TRBD1 (6 bases). CDR3 length: 15 amino acids. Germline V gives CDR1 LGHNT, CDR2 FRNRAP. V was trimmed by 2 bases and J by 10 bases, leaving 20 bases between them. CDR3 residues: CASGLYNLDSLPYTF. CDR3 sequence (DNA): TGTGCTAGTGGTTTGTATAATTTGGACAGTCTCCCCTACACCTTC. The whole variable domain, remainder taken from reference TRBV12-5 and TRBJ1-2, is DARVTQTPRHKVTEMGQEVTMRCQPILGHNTVFWYRQTMMQGLELLAYFRNRAPLDDSGMPKDRFSAEMPDATLATLKIQPSEPRDSAVYFCASGLYNLDSLPYTFGSGTRLTVV.

The chain uses TRBV18 and TRBJ2-7, with D possibly matching TRBD1 (5 bases). This CDR3 has 14 residues. Trimming removed 2 bases at V and 5 bases at J, with 13 bases between. CDR1 KGHSH and CDR2 LQKENI come from the germline V gene. CDR3 sequence reads: CASSPTHQGNEQYF. CDR3 coding DNA: TGTGCCAGCTCACCAACTCACCAGGGAAACGAGCAGTACTTC.

The CDR3 loop reads CASSEALPAGDEQYF. CDR3 DNA sequence: TGTGCCAGCAGTGAAGCGCTTCCAGCGGGAGACGAGCAGTACTTC. The V gene is TRBV2, the J gene TRBJ2-7; 8 nucleotides match TRBD2. Germline V gives CDR1 SNHLY, CDR2 FYNNEI. V lost 0 bases to trimming and J lost 5 bases; unmatched junction nucleotides: 6. The length of the CDR3 is 15 residues.

This chain uses TRBV11-3 with TRBJ2-5, with D possibly matching TRBD1 (6 bases). Looked up from germline, CDR1 is SGHNT and CDR2 is YENEEA. This CDR3 has 13 residues. The V end lost 1 base, the J end lost 5 bases, and 8 bases lay between the germline ends. The CDR3 loop reads CASSLVQGETQYF. For the CDR3, the DNA is TGTGCCAGCAGCTTAGTTCAGGGGGAGACCCAGTACTTC.

The CDR3 protein is CASSPRTGTEQYF. CDR3 sequence (DNA): TGTGCCAGCAGCCCCAGAACAGGGACCGAGCAGTACTTC. The chain is built from TRBV9 and TRBJ2-7; possible D gene TRBD1, 6 bases. CDR1 is SGDLS, CDR2 YYNGEE, per germline. The CDR3 contains 13 residues. Trimming shortened V by 4 bases and J by 6 bases, and 14 bases separated the two germline ends.